The 4 T cell receptor beta chains below were found in one sample sequenced in a study of T cell responses to AZD1222 COVID-19 vaccine. Clones were read by immunoSEQ multiplex PCR, and TCRdb kept only the in-frame ones, dropping some. Of approximately 100,000 clones in the sample, around 94% were seen once. The sequencing here drew on peripheral blood, taken on day 0 of AZD1222 vaccination. The origin of the receptors is an adult in good health.

The count of this clone is one. The chain combines TRBV27 with TRBJ1-2; the D is unclear. Trimming stripped 6 bases from V and 5 bases from J, with 7 bases between. Germline V gene sequence: CDR1 MNHEY, CDR2 SMNVEV (reference sequence). The CDR3 is 11 amino acids. The CDR3 loop is CASRARYGYTF. The CDR3 nucleotides read TGTGCCAGCAGAGCCCGATATGGCTACACCTTC.

The V gene is TRBV5-5, the J gene TRBJ1-2, with unresolved D. The ends were cut back, 1 base at V and 1 base at J, with 11 bases in the middle. This CDR3 has 15 residues. Germline CDR1 is SGHKS and CDR2 is YYEKEE (reference sequence). Written as DNA, the CDR3 is TGTGCCAGCAGCTTGAGATCCGGAAATAACTATGGCTACACCTTC. Translation gives CASSLRSGNNYGYTF.

The chain has TRBV18 and TRBJ2-1; 12 nucleotides line up with TRBD2. The V segment lost 2 bases and the J segment 7 bases; nucleotides outside the gene matches: 3. Germline V gene lookup returns CDR1 KGHSH and CDR2 LQKENI. This CDR3 has 15 amino acids. The CDR3 loop is CASSPGLAGGNEQFF. The CDR3 DNA follows: TGTGCCAGCTCACCAGGGCTAGCGGGAGGGAATGAGCAGTTCTTC.

The V call is TRBV5-1, the J call TRBJ1-1; D uncertain. The CDR3 loop spans 13 amino acids. V was cut by 7 bases and J by 4 bases, with 14 bases left in between. The germline gives CDR1 SGHRS, CDR2 YFSETQ. CDR3 sequence reads: CASQERSGTEAFF. The CDR3 bases are TGCGCCAGCCAGGAGAGGAGTGGCACTGAAGCTTTCTTT. Based on the CDR3 plus reference TRBV5-1 and TRBJ1-1, the full variable domain is KAGVTQTPRYLIKTRGQQVTLSCSPISGHRSVSWYQQTPGQGLQFLFEYFSETQRNKGNFPGRFSGRQFSNSRSEMNVSTLELGDSALYLCASQERSGTEAFFGQGTRLTVV.